These 6 T cell receptor beta chains share one sample of origin, sequenced in a study of blood T cell repertoires in COVID-19 (dated by TCRdb to 2020 to 2021). Library preparation was by the immunoSEQ multiplex PCR assay. This immuneACCESS table, as held by TCRdb, lists in-frame sequences with V and J called but not all clones. Of the missing ones, under half trace to an unresolved V gene in checked studies; the others have no known cause. Counted in this sample were a few hundred thousand clones; around 81% of them appeared once. The ten largest clonotypes hold approximately 3.6% of the sample. Sequenced input: PBMCs or T cells enriched from blood (not recorded which). The receptors here all came from a man aged 50 to 60 who had recovered from COVID-19.

V usage is TRBV7-2 and J usage is TRBJ1-2; TRBD1 matches at 7 bases. CDR3 size: 17 residues. The germline V gene encodes CDR1 SGHTA and CDR2 FQGNSA. The junction had 14 bases not matched to a gene; V was cut back by 4 bases and J by 3 bases. The CDR3, as DNA: TGTGCCAGCAGCTCATTCGGCGACAGGGTAGCTCACTATGGCTACACCTTC. Its protein product is CASSSFGDRVAHYGYTF.

The chain has TRBV2 and TRBJ2-1, with D possibly TRBD1 on 6 matching bases. The V end lost 3 bases, the J end lost 14 bases, and 11 bases lay between the germline ends. In germline, CDR1 is SNHLY, CDR2 FYNNEI. This CDR3 is built from 11 residues. CDR3 sequence: CASSEWDIKFF. The DNA for the CDR3 is TGTGCCAGCAGTGAGTGGGACATCAAGTTCTTC. Full variable domain (remainder filled in from reference TRBV2 and TRBJ2-1): EPEVTQTPSHQVTQMGQEVILRCVPISNHLYFYWYRQILGQKVEFLVSFYNNEISEKSEIFDDQFSVERPDGSNFTLKIRSTKLEDSAMYFCASSEWDIKFFGPGTRLTVL.

The genes are TRBV30 and TRBJ2-3; the D gene is possibly TRBD1 (5 bases). V shed 5 bases and J shed 1 base, with 7 bases lying between them. The CDR3 runs to 12 residues. Germline assignment: CDR1 GTSNPN and CDR2 SVGIG (reference sequence). The CDR3 DNA sequence: TGTGCCTGGCACAGGCGCACAGATACGCAGTATTTT. Amino acids: CAWHRRTDTQYF.

The CDR3 is CASSPSTATDTQYF. The CDR3 DNA sequence: TGTGCCAGCAGCCCGTCCACAGCCACAGATACGCAGTATTTT. J is TRBJ2-3 and V is TRBV7-9; no firm D call. The germline CDR1 and CDR2 sequences are SEHNR and FQNEAQ (reference sequence). Trimming removed 5 bases from V and 2 bases from J, with 11 bases in between. This CDR3 is 14 amino acids long.

The gene calls are TRBV19 and TRBJ1-5, with 9 bases identical to TRBD1. V was clipped by 1 base and J by 6 bases; unmatched bases: 7. Germline CDR1 is LNHDA and CDR2 is SQIVND (reference sequence). This CDR3 has 16 amino acids. In DNA, the CDR3 is TGTGCCAGTAGTATAGGCGTGAGGACAGGGGCTCAGCCCCAGCATTTT. Residues: CASSIGVRTGAQPQHF. Full variable domain (remainder filled in from reference TRBV19 and TRBJ1-5): DGGITQSPKYLFRKEGQNVTLSCEQNLNHDAMYWYRQDPGQGLRLIYYSQIVNDFQKGDIAEGYSVSREKKESFPLTVTSAQKNPTAFYLCASSIGVRTGAQPQHFGDGTRLSIL.

This CDR3 is CATSPRQGHANEQFF. The CDR3 DNA is TGTGCCACCAGCCCCCGGCAGGGTCATGCCAATGAGCAGTTCTTC. The chain is built from TRBV15 and TRBJ2-1, with D possibly matching TRBD1 (5 bases). Germline CDR1 is LNHNV and CDR2 is YYDKDF (reference sequence). Trimming took off 5 bases at V and 6 bases at J, with 17 bases between the two ends. The CDR3 has 15 amino acids. The full variable domain, with the rest looked up from reference TRBV15 and TRBJ2-1, is DAMVIQNPRYQVTQFGKPVTLSCSQTLNHNVMYWYQQKSSQAPKLLFHYYDKDFNNEADTPDNFQSRRPNTSFCFLDIRSPGLGDTAMYLCATSPRQGHANEQFFGPGTRLTVL.